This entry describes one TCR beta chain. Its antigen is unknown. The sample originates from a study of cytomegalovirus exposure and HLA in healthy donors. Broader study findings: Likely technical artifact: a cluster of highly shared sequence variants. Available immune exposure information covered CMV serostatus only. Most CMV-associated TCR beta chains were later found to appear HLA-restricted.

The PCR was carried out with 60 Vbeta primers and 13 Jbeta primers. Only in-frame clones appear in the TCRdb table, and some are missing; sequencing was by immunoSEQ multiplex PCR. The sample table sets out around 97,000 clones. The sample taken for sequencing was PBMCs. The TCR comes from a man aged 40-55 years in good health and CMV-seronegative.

The CDR3 reads CASSVRWGEYSNQPQHF. The CDR3 DNA reads as TGTGCCAGCAGTGTGAGGTGGGGAGAGTATAGCAATCAGCCCCAGCATTTT. The V gene is TRBV6-4, the J gene TRBJ1-5; D gene unclear. Germline lookup yields CDR1 MRHNA and CDR2 SNTAGT. This CDR3 contains 17 residues. Trimming stripped 4 bases from V and 0 bases from J, with 16 bases between.